The 23 T cell receptor beta chains below were found in one sample sequenced in a study of blood T cell repertoires in COVID-19. Here immunoSEQ multiplex PCR was the method, and the copy in TCRdb shows in-frame clones only, minus some. The table records 130,000 or so clones, around four fifths of them present only once. Sequencing was performed on PBMCs or T cells enriched from blood (not recorded which). These receptors were taken from a woman between 45 and 60 years old with acute COVID-19.

This clone was seen a few times. V usage is TRBV27 and J usage is TRBJ2-1; D may be TRBD1 (6 bases). The CDR3 loop spans 15 amino acids. The germline V gene has CDR1 MNHEY and CDR2 SMNVEV (reference sequence). Trimming removed 5 bases at V and 7 bases at J, with 18 bases between. DNA for the CDR3: TGTGCCAGCAGTCCTCGGGACAACCCCGGGAATGAGCAGTTCTTC. Encoded protein: CASSPRDNPGNEQFF.

This clone was seen just once. The chain couples TRBV19 to TRBJ1-1, with 7 bases matching TRBD1. Unmatched junction bases numbered 3, after V lost 6 bases and J lost 2 bases. CDR1 and CDR2 (germline): LNHDA, SQIVND (reference sequence). This CDR3 is 13 amino acids long. The CDR3 is CASRGQFNTEAFF. The CDR3 region has the DNA TGTGCCAGTAGGGGACAGTTTAACACTGAAGCTTTCTTT.

This clone was seen a few times. CDR3 protein: CASSRGLSGNTIYF. The CDR3 DNA sequence: TGTGCCAGCAGCCGCGGGCTCTCTGGAAACACCATATATTTT. This chain uses TRBV7-2 with TRBJ1-3; no clear D. The CDR3 contains 14 residues. Germline-derived CDR1 and CDR2 are SGHTA and FQGNSA. V was shortened by 5 bases and J by 0 bases, with 8 bases between the two germline ends.

The chain combines TRBV27 with TRBJ2-3, with D maybe TRBD2 (6 bases). CDR3 length: 18 amino acids. The V and J ends lost 6 bases and 1 base respectively, with 23 bases between them. Germline-derived CDR1 and CDR2 are MNHEY and SMNVEV (reference sequence). CDR3 in DNA: TGTGCCAGCAGACCAACTAGCTTAACTGGACTCGGCACAGATACGCAGTATTTT. It is translated as CASRPTSLTGLGTDTQYF.

V usage is TRBV5-6 and J usage is TRBJ2-7; tentative D call: TRBD2 (7 bases). V was pared by 2 bases and J by 3 bases, with 15 bases between. The germline V gene has CDR1 SGHDT and CDR2 YYEEEE. The CDR3 covers 15 residues. The CDR3 DNA follows: TGTGCCAGCAGCTTTCGGGGGGCGGGTGGCTACGAGCAGTACTTC. It is translated as CASSFRGAGGYEQYF. Combining the CDR3 with reference TRBV5-6 and TRBJ2-7 gives the whole variable domain DAGVTQSPTHLIKTRGQQVTLRCSPKSGHDTVSWYQQALGQGPQFIFQYYEEEERQRGNFPDRFSGHQFPNYSSELNVNALLLGDSALYLCASSFRGAGGYEQYFGPGTRLTVT.

The gene calls are TRBV4-3 and TRBJ1-6, with TRBD1 matching over 7 bases. The germline V gene has CDR1 LGHNA and CDR2 YSLEER. The CDR3 is made up of 15 amino acids. V lost 0 bases, J lost 9 bases, and 5 bases stayed unmatched. The chain's CDR3 is CASSQEGAGGSPLHF. Written as DNA, the CDR3 is TGCGCCAGCAGCCAAGAGGGGGCAGGGGGTTCACCCCTCCACTTT.

This clone appeared a single time. The rearrangement uses TRBV9 and TRBJ2-1, with D perhaps matching TRBD2 (7 bases). CDR3 length: 15 amino acids. Germline lookup yields CDR1 SGDLS and CDR2 YYNGEE. V was clipped by 2 bases and J by 2 bases, with 11 bases between them. CDR3 sequence (DNA): TGTGCCAGCAGCGTCCAAGGGGGGGCCTACAATGAGCAGTTCTTC. Its translation: CASSVQGGAYNEQFF.

This clone showed up just once. The chain recombines TRBV5-5 with TRBJ2-2, with D possibly TRBD1 on 7 matching bases. V lost 2 bases and J lost 6, with 17 bases in between. This CDR3 is built from 16 residues. Germline V gene lookup returns CDR1 SGHKS and CDR2 YYEKEE (reference sequence). CDR3 in amino acids: CASSLGGGASAGELFF. In nucleotides, the CDR3 is TGTGCCAGCAGCTTAGGAGGGGGCGCGTCAGCCGGGGAGCTGTTTTTT.

V gene TRBV24-1 combines with J gene TRBJ2-2; D is unclear. Germline CDR1 KGHDR, CDR2 SFDVKD. The CDR3 length is 13 residues. V dropped 9 bases and J dropped 0 bases, with 7 bases sitting between them. The DNA for the CDR3 is TGTGCCACCTCCCCTGCGAACACCGGGGAGCTGTTTTTT. Amino acid sequence: CATSPANTGELFF.

Concerning this clone itself: The identical CDR3 is also encoded by other nucleotide sequences in the sample. V and J are TRBV4-2 and TRBJ2-7; 7 nucleotides agree with TRBD1. There are 14 residues in the CDR3. Looked up from germline, CDR1 is LGHNA and CDR2 is YNFKEQ. Trimming cost V 1 base and J 2 bases; bases outside gene matches: 2. The CDR3 reads CASSQGQGTYEQYF. CDR3 DNA: TGTGCCAGCAGCCAAGGACAGGGTACCTACGAGCAGTACTTC.

The rearrangement uses TRBV10-3 and TRBJ2-7; 10 bases line up with TRBD2. Germline V gene sequence: CDR1 ENHRY, CDR2 SYGVKD. Unmatched junction bases numbered 6, after V lost 3 bases and J lost 1 base. This CDR3 contains 16 residues. The CDR3 is CAISDTTSGLSYEQYF. The DNA for the CDR3 is TGTGCCATCAGTGATACGACTAGCGGGCTTTCCTACGAGCAGTACTTC.

This clone has a handful of counts. This specimen includes other DNA sequences encoding the same CDR3. The rearrangement uses TRBV28 and TRBJ2-3, with D uncertain. The CDR3 loop spans 14 amino acids. In germline, CDR1 is MDHEN, CDR2 SYDVKM. V dropped 3 bases and J dropped 1 base, with 8 bases sitting between them. CDR3 in amino acids: CASSFLSGTDTQYF. The CDR3 DNA reads TGTGCCAGCAGTTTTCTCTCCGGCACAGATACGCAGTATTTT.

The CDR3 here is CASSQDKRRGYTF. In nucleotides, the CDR3 is TGTGCCAGCAGCCAAGATAAGCGGCGTGGCTACACCTTC. The V call is TRBV4-2, the J call TRBJ1-2; D gene ambiguous. V was shortened by 0 bases and J by 7 bases, with 9 bases between the two germline ends. This CDR3 has 13 amino acids. The germline V gene encodes CDR1 LGHNA and CDR2 YNFKEQ.

This clone appeared a single time. CDR3 in amino acids: CATSDPGQGLGNEQFF. The CDR3 DNA reads TGTGCCACCAGTGATCCTGGACAGGGACTTGGGAATGAGCAGTTCTTC. V is TRBV24-1 and J is TRBJ2-1, with 8 bases fitting TRBD1. Trimming cost V 3 bases and J 7 bases; bases outside gene matches: 10. The CDR3 is 16 residues long. Germline CDR1 is KGHDR and CDR2 is SFDVKD.

This chain uses TRBV21-1 with TRBJ2-1; TRBD2, the table's D call, was not compared with the DNA. TRBV21-1 is designated a pseudogene. The CDR3 totals 17 residues. In DNA, the CDR3 is TGTGCCAGCAGCAAGGACTTTGTTTTGAGCTCCTACAATGAGCAGTTCTTC. Protein sequence: CASSKDFVLSSYNEQFF.

CDR3 sequence reads: CASRGGTGEQYF. The DNA of the CDR3 is TGTGCCAGCAGGGGAGGGACAGGCGAGCAGTACTTC. V usage is TRBV28 and J usage is TRBJ2-7, with D possibly matching TRBD1 (8 bases). Germline V gives CDR1 MDHEN, CDR2 SYDVKM. The CDR3 is 12 residues long. With 6 bases removed from V and 6 bases from J, the gap between germline ends came to 12 bases.

This chain uses TRBV7-2 with TRBJ2-7; 7 bases are a match to TRBD1. The germline V gene encodes CDR1 SGHTA and CDR2 FQGNSA. Trimming cost V 1 base and J 3 bases; bases outside gene matches: 9. The CDR3 loop spans 16 amino acids. The CDR3 loop reads CASSLGPETGVYEQYF. In nucleotides, the CDR3 is TGTGCCAGCAGCTTAGGACCCGAAACAGGGGTCTACGAGCAGTACTTC.

The rearrangement links TRBV30 to TRBJ1-5, with a weak D call TRBD1 (6 bases). The V end lost 1 base, the J end lost 2 bases, and 12 bases lay between the germline ends. The germline V gene has CDR1 GTSNPN and CDR2 SVGIG (reference sequence). This CDR3 spans 15 amino acids. In nucleotides, the CDR3 is TGTGCCTGGAGTGAGGGGGGGCGAGGCAATCAGCCCCAGCATTTT. Translation gives CAWSEGGRGNQPQHF.

The chain couples TRBV11-3 to TRBJ1-2, with D maybe TRBD1 (5 bases). From germline, CDR1 is SGHNT and CDR2 YENEEA. The CDR3 spans 15 residues. V was trimmed by 0 bases and J by 0 bases, leaving 8 bases between them. The CDR3, as DNA: TGTGCCAGCAGCTTAGATGACAGAACTAACTATGGCTACACCTTC. This sequence encodes CASSLDDRTNYGYTF.

The chain carries TRBV7-3 and TRBJ2-6; D gene unclear. CDR3 length: 15 residues. The ends were cut back, 5 bases at V and 2 bases at J, with 10 bases in the middle. Germline V CDR1 and CDR2: SGHTA, FQGTGA. The CDR3 coding sequence is TGTGCCAGCAGCACACCGTCGCCTGGGGCCAACGTCCTGACTTTC. Its translation is CASSTPSPGANVLTF.

This chain joins TRBV4-1 and TRBJ2-1; the match to TRBD2 covers 12 bases. V shed 1 base, J shed 6 bases, and the junction held 7 bases outside the gene matches. Germline loops: CDR1 MGHRA, CDR2 YSYEKL. The CDR3 consists of 17 residues. The CDR3, as DNA: TGCGCCAGCAGCCAAGCCCTGACTAGCGGGAGTCCCAATGAGCAGTTCTTC. Amino acids: CASSQALTSGSPNEQFF.

The chain has TRBV3-1 (or the pseudogene TRBV3-2) and TRBJ2-7, with D perhaps matching TRBD2 (5 bases). The length of the CDR3 is 13 residues. Germline CDR1 LGHDT, CDR2 YNNKEL (reference sequence). V gave up 10 bases and J gave up 2 bases, with 15 bases separating them. The CDR3, as DNA: TGTGCCACCCAGCTTTGGGAGACCTACGAGCAGTACTTC. Its translation is CATQLWETYEQYF.

V and J are TRBV24-1 and TRBJ2-7; 11 bases align to TRBD1. This CDR3 has 15 residues. Germline V CDR1 and CDR2: KGHDR, SFDVKD. Trimming removed 5 bases from V and 2 bases from J; junction bases left unmatched: 4. The DNA of the CDR3 is TGTGCCACCAGTGTTGCGGGACAGGGGGCCTACGAGCAGTACTTC. Amino acids: CATSVAGQGAYEQYF.